The TCR beta chain under discussion was sequenced for a study of spatial heterogeneity in lung cancer. Time point denoted: sample taken at primary tumor resection. From tumor, nontumor lung or frozen PBMC, whole RNA was taken unsorted for sequencing. Germline V gene data show CDR1 as SNHLY and CDR2 as FYNNEI. The CDR3 runs 15 residues. The V gene end was trimmed by 3 bases and the J gene end by 2 bases; junction bases not matched to a gene: 5. Every molecule of TCR cDNA had its own unique molecular identifier. TCRdb analysed the 5' RACE reads with MiXCR anew, one entry per CDR3 protein. This table has several thousand distinct CDR3 sequences, approximately 16% appearing once. This clonotype was seen many times.

The sequenced sample was PBMCs, obtained at surgery. The chain recombines TRBV2 with TRBJ2-3; 7 nucleotides align to TRBD2. This receptor was identified in a male donor with early-stage non-small cell lung cancer. Here the CDR3 reads CASSDGTTTTDTQYF. Here the CDR3 DNA reads TGTGCCAGCAGTGATGGGACTACCACCACAGATACGCAGTATTTT.